The rows below give T cell receptor beta chains drawn from one sample of a study of Ad26.COV2.S vaccination and SARS-CoV-2 variants. Profiling relied on immunoSEQ multiplex PCR, and the TCRdb table lists in-frame clones only, not all of them. The top ten hold 9.5% to 15% of the sample, which has roughly 510,000 clones, around nine tenths seen once. Sequencing was performed on peripheral blood, taken in a trial of Ad26.COV2.S vaccine versus placebo. The source of these receptors is a person aged 18-60 years who received the Ad26.COV2.S COVID-19 vaccine or a placebo. CDR3s include the opening cysteine and the closing phenylalanine or tryptophan. The D gene is left open where the match is weak. Some rows mark clone size as missing; the rest say once, few, many or name a class of expanded clone.

TRBJ2-4 | TRBD2 | 17 | TRBV3-1/TRBV3-2 | . | CASSQAGTSGIRNIQYF | TGTGCCAGCAGCCAAGCCGGGACTAGCGGGATCCGGAACATTCAGTACTTC
TRBJ2-2 | . | 16 | TRBV18 | . | CASSLTDYRDTGELFF | TGTGCCAGCTCATTAACGGATTACAGGGACACCGGGGAGCTGTTTTTT
TRBJ2-3 | . | 14 | TRBV18 | . | CASSPGLNTDTQYF | TGTGCCAGCTCACCAGGACTGAACACAGATACGCAGTATTTT
TRBJ2-2 | TRBD2 | 16 | TRBV5-1 | . | CASSSGLAGNTGELFF | TGCGCCAGCAGCTCCGGACTAGCGGGAAACACCGGGGAGCTGTTTTTT
TRBJ2-5 | TRBD1 | 16 | TRBV18 | . | CASSLPRDRAVGTQYF | TGTGCCAGCTCACTTCCTCGAGACAGGGCGGTAGGGACCCAGTACTTC
TRBJ2-7 | TRBD1 | 12 | TRBV30 | . | CAWRDRRREQYF | TGTGCCTGGAGGGACAGGAGGAGGGAGCAGTACTTC
TRBJ2-1 | TRBD2 | 19 | TRBV6-2/TRBV6-3 | once | CASSYSGGRASKSYNEQFF | TGTGCCAGCAGTTACTCGGGCGGGAGGGCCTCGAAGTCCTACAATGAGCAGTTCTTC
TRBJ1-1 | . | 14 | TRBV19 | . | CASSTRSLGTEAFF | TGTGCCAGTAGTACCAGGAGTCTGGGCACTGAAGCTTTCTTT
TRBJ2-2 | . | 14 | TRBV30 | . | CAWSDHGLTGELFF | TGTGCCTGGAGTGACCACGGCCTGACCGGGGAGCTGTTTTTT
TRBJ1-3 | . | 14 | TRBV28 | . | CASSRDTAGNTIYF | TGTGCCAGCAGCCGGGACACAGCTGGAAACACCATATATTTT
TRBJ2-5 | TRBD2 | 14 | TRBV10-3 | . | CAISASGGGETQYF | TGTGCCATCAGTGCCTCGGGAGGCGGGGAGACCCAGTACTTC
TRBJ2-7 | . | 15 | TRBV15 | . | CATSRGQGGSYEQYF | TGTGCCACCAGCAGAGGCCAGGGGGGGTCCTACGAGCAGTACTTC
TRBJ2-7 | TRBD2 | 14 | TRBV28 | . | CASKLAGSSYEQYF | TGTGCCAGCAAGTTAGCGGGGAGCTCCTACGAGCAGTACTTC
TRBJ2-2 | . | 16 | TRBV18 | few | CASSPPVSGRTGELFF | TGTGCCAGCTCACCGCCCGTCTCTGGGCGGACCGGGGAGCTGTTTTTT
TRBJ2-7 | . | 15 | TRBV4-3 | . | CASSQESGARYEQYF | TGCGCCAGCAGCCAAGAGTCGGGGGCTAGATATGAGCAGTACTTC
TRBJ2-6 | . | 15 | TRBV5-1 | . | CASSLYKVGANVLTF | TGCGCCAGCAGCTTGTATAAGGTTGGGGCCAACGTCCTGACTTTC